One sample yielded the 5 T cell receptor beta chains listed below, sequenced in a study of cytomegalovirus exposure and HLA in healthy donors. PCR was performed using 60 Vbeta and 13 Jbeta primers. The protocol was immunoSEQ multiplex PCR, while the TCRdb copy is restricted to in-frame clones and leaves out a portion. The sample carries about 220,000 clones, more than 60% recorded once. Material: PBMCs. Receptors were obtained from a woman aged 30 to 39 in good health and CMV-seronegative.

The chain uses TRBV2 and TRBJ2-4; D may be TRBD1 (6 bases). V was pared by 8 bases and J by 7 bases, with 12 bases between. This CDR3 is 12 amino acids long. Germline V gene sequence: CDR1 SNHLY, CDR2 FYNNEI. CDR3 DNA: TGTGCCAGCTCAGGACAGTCCAACATTCAGTACTTC. This encodes CASSGQSNIQYF.

This chain links TRBV13 with TRBJ2-1, with 9 bases identical to TRBD2. V trimming: 1 base; J trimming: 5 bases; junction bases outside the gene matches: 3. CDR1 is PRHDT, CDR2 FYEKMQ, per germline (reference sequence). This CDR3 is 15 amino acids long. The CDR3 DNA reads as TGTGCCAGCAGCTTAGAGGGACTAGCTCACAATGAGCAGTTCTTC. This sequence encodes CASSLEGLAHNEQFF.

The V call is TRBV30, the J call TRBJ1-5; TRBD1 aligns across 7 bases. CDR1 and CDR2 from the germline V gene are GTSNPN and SVGIG (reference sequence). Trimming took 2 bases from V and 6 from J; bases not matched to a gene: 13. This CDR3 is 16 amino acids long. CDR3 sequence: CAWSTQATGFGQPQHF. DNA of the CDR3: TGTGCCTGGAGTACCCAAGCGACAGGGTTCGGTCAGCCCCAGCATTTT.

V usage is TRBV5-1 and J usage is TRBJ2-7, with 9 bases matching TRBD2. Per the germline V gene, CDR1 is SGHRS and CDR2 is YFSETQ. The CDR3 is 16 amino acids. Unmatched junction bases numbered 11, after V lost 0 bases and J lost 7 bases. The DNA for the CDR3 is TGCGCCAGCAGCTTGGGCGGGAGGGCCTCTAGGGGGGAGCAGTACTTC. It translates to CASSLGGRASRGEQYF.

The rearrangement joins TRBV27 to TRBJ2-3; D possibly corresponds to TRBD1 (5 bases). Germline loops: CDR1 MNHEY, CDR2 SMNVEV (reference sequence). This CDR3 comprises 16 residues. V was shortened by 2 bases and J by 6 bases, with 18 bases between the two germline ends. The CDR3 here is CASSLGAPGAADTQYF. The CDR3 region has the DNA TGTGCCAGCAGTTTAGGGGCCCCAGGCGCGGCTGATACGCAGTATTTT.